This is a list of T cell receptor beta chains from one sample in a study of blood T cell repertoires in COVID-19. Here immunoSEQ multiplex PCR was the method, and the copy in TCRdb shows in-frame clones only, minus some. The sample has 130,000 to 150,000 clones, 70% to 90% seen once. Material for sequencing was peripheral blood. All receptors come from a woman aged 55-69 years with COVID-19, enrolled during active disease. Both conserved end residues are part of each CDR3. Each record gives: V gene, clone size, J gene, D gene, CDR3 DNA, CDR3 protein. D genes are given only for firm matches. Rows give clone size only sometimes, using once, few, many, or a class for an expanded clone.

>TRBV6-5|NA|TRBJ2-3|TRBD1
TGTGCGCCCGCGGGACAGGGCACAGATACGCAGTATTTT
CAPAGQGTDTQYF
>TRBV5-4|NA|TRBJ1-1|NA
TGTGCCAGCAGCTTGGATGCGGGATGGACTGAAGCTTTCTTT
CASSLDAGWTEAFF
>TRBV15|NA|TRBJ1-6|NA
TGTGCCACCCAAACAGGGAACTCCTATAATTCACCCCTCCACTTT
CATQTGNSYNSPLHF
>TRBV13|NA|TRBJ2-3|TRBD1
TGTGCCAGCAGCCCAAGACAGGGGGCGAGCACAGATACGCAGTATTTT
CASSPRQGASTDTQYF
>TRBV11-2|once|TRBJ2-1|TRBD2
TGTGCCAGCAGCTTAAGTGTACTAGCGGGGGGGGTCAATGAGCAGTTCTTC
CASSLSVLAGGVNEQFF
>TRBV5-1|once|TRBJ2-5|NA
TGCGCCAGCAGGCCAGATCAAGAGACCCAGTACTTC
CASRPDQETQYF
>TRBV10-3|NA|TRBJ2-7|TRBD1
TGTGCCGCCATGACCGGGACAGGGGGCAACGAGCAGTACTTC
CAAMTGTGGNEQYF
>TRBV30|NA|TRBJ1-5|TRBD1
TGTGCCTGGAGCCCGCGGGACAGCGATACTGAGAGCAATCAGCCCCAGCATTTT
CAWSPRDSDTESNQPQHF
>TRBV12-3/TRBV12-4|NA|TRBJ2-5|TRBD1
TGTGCCAGCAGGAGGGACAGTTGGGCCCAGTACTTC
CASRRDSWAQYF
>TRBV5-6|few|TRBJ2-3|TRBD2
TGTGCCAGCAGCTCTTTCCTAGCGGGGGGCACAGATACGCAGTATTTT
CASSSFLAGGTDTQYF
>TRBV5-1|NA|TRBJ2-5|TRBD2
TGCGCCAGCAGCTCCTTAGCGGGGAGAGAAGAGACCCAGTACTTC
CASSSLAGREETQYF
>TRBV18|NA|TRBJ2-7|NA
TGTGCCAGCTCACCACCGGGGGGGCTCTACGAGCAGTACTTC
CASSPPGGLYEQYF